This TCR beta chain was sequenced in a study of glioma-infiltrating T cells after dendritic cell vaccination. Study-wide context: Treatment, given 2003 to 2012, was autologous tumor lysate-pulsed dendritic cell vaccination. Patients received three intradermal dendritic cell vaccine injections at biweekly intervals.

TCRB CDR3 was amplified from 2 ug genomic DNA or less. Method: immunoSEQ multiplex PCR; TCRdb's copy keeps in-frame clones and lacks some. The data show fewer than 85,000 clones, over 75% seen once. As to time point: after dendritic cell vaccination, including at tumor progression/relapse. The CDR3 sequence is 17 residues long. Germline trimming cut 1 base from V and 3 bases from J; bases unmatched to any gene: 10. Germline-derived CDR1 and CDR2 are SGHRS and YFSETQ. As regards this clone: The antigen is unknown.

General study points: Few patients contributed both blood and tumor specimens.

The starting material was blood, obtained after dendritic cell vaccination. V and J are TRBV5-1 and TRBJ2-7; TRBD1 matches 10 bases. The sequence was obtained from a human donor with glioblastoma. The CDR3 region is CASSLRGGGQGFYEQYF. In DNA, the CDR3 is TGCGCCAGCAGCTTGAGGGGCGGGGGACAGGGGTTCTACGAGCAGTACTTC.